This section outlines one T cell receptor (beta chain) sequence together with its context. Its antigen is not identified. This sample was taken from a study of vaccination effects on CD4 cells after COVID-19. Study-wide background: It was a median of 72 days after the second dose that post-vaccine samples were obtained.

Germline V gene lookup returns CDR1 LGHDT and CDR2 YNNKEL (reference sequence). CDR3 size: 16 residues. Trimming at V came to 2 bases and at J to 7 bases, leaving 11 bases not matched to a gene. Profiled with immunoSEQ multiplex PCR; TCRdb holds only in-frame clones, not every one. Of 30,000 or so clones listed, 65% to 80% were seen once; the top ten hold approximately 10%. Using viral peptide pools, the ViraFEST assay grew out antigen-specific CD4+ T cells prior to sequencing. Isolation of CD4+ T cells took place after less than 12 days of culture. Participants received two doses of either the BNT162b2 or mRNA-1273 vaccine.

This TCR derives from a human donor who received a COVID-19 vaccine. Sequencing used CD4+ T cells from PBMCs cultured with HCoV-NL63 spike peptides, obtained after COVID-19 vaccination. The chain couples TRBV3-1 (or the pseudogene TRBV3-2) to TRBJ2-7; 10 bases match TRBD2. CDR3 amino acids: CASSQLGAGGPWEQYF. The CDR3 DNA follows: TGTGCCAGCAGCCAATTAGGAGCGGGAGGGCCGTGGGAGCAGTACTTC.